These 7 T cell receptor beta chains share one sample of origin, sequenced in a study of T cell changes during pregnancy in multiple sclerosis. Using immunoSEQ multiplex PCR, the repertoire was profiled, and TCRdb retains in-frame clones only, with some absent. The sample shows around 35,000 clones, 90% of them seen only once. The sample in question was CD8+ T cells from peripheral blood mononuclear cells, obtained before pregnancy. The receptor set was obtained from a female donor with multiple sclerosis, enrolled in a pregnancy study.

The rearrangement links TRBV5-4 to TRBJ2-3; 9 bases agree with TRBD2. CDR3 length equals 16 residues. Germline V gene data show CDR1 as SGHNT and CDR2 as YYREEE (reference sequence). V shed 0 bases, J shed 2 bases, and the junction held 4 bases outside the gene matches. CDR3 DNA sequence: TGTGCCAGCAGCTTGGAGGCGGGGGGGTACACAGATACGCAGTATTTT. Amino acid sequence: CASSLEAGGYTDTQYF.

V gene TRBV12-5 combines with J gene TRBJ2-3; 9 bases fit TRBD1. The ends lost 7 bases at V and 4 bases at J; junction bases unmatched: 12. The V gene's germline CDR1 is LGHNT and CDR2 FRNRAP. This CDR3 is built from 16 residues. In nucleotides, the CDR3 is TGTGCTAGTGTCCTTATGCCGGGACAGGGACCAGATACGCAGTATTTT. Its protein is CASVLMPGQGPDTQYF.

CDR3 in amino acids: CASSGGDSSSYEQYF. As DNA, the CDR3 is TGTGCCAGCAGCGGGGGGGACAGTTCCTCCTACGAGCAGTACTTC. This chain uses TRBV9 with TRBJ2-7; a possible D gene is TRBD1 (7 bases). The CDR3 is 15 residues long. Looked up from germline, CDR1 is SGDLS and CDR2 is YYNGEE. V was clipped by 3 bases and J by 0 bases, with 13 bases between them.

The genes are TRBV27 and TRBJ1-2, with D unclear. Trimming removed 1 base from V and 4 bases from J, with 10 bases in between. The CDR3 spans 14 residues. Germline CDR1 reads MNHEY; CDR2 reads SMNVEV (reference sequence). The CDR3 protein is CASSLFAWSYGYTF. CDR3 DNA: TGTGCCAGCAGTTTATTTGCCTGGAGCTATGGCTACACCTTC.

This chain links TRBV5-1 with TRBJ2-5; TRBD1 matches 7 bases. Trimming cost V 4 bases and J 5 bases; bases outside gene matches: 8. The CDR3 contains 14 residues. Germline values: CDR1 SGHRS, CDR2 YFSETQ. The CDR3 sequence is CASSTQGLRETQYF. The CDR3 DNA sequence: TGCGCCAGCAGCACACAGGGGTTACGGGAGACCCAGTACTTC.

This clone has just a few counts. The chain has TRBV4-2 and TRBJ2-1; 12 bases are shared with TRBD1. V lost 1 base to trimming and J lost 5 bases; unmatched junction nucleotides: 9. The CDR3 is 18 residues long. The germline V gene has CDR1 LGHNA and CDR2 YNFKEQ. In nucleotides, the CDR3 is TGTGCCAGCAGCCAAGGGGGACAGGGGGCAATACTCCACAATGAGCAGTTCTTC. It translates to CASSQGGQGAILHNEQFF.

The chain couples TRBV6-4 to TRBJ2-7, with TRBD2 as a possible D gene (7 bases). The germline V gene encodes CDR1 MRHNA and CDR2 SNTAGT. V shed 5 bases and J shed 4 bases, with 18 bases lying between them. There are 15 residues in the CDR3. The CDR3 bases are TGTGCCAGCAGTCAACGGGGGGCATCTTTGTACGAGCAGTACTTC. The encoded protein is CASSQRGASLYEQYF.